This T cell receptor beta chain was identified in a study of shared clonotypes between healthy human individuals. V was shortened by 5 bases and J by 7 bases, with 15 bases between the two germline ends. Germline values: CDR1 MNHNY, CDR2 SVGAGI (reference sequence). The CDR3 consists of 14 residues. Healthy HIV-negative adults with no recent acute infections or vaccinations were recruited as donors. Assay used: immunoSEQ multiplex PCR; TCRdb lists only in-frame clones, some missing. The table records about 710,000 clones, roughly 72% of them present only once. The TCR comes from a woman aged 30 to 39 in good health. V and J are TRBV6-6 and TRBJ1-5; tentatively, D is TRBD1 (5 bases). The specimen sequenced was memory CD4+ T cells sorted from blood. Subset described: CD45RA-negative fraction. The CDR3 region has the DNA TGTGCCAGCAGTCAGCGAGGGACCAAGCAGCCCCAGCATTTT. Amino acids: CASSQRGTKQPQHF.